This entry describes one T cell receptor beta chain. These data originate in a study of blood T cell repertoires in COVID-19. Study at large: Both acute and convalescent COVID-19 samples were obtained from the United States, Italy and Spain.

Germline V gene lookup returns CDR1 LNHDA and CDR2 SQIVND (reference sequence). The CDR3 length is 17 residues. V lost 5 bases and J lost 1; bases outside the gene matches: 13. Original handling: From reference gene primer amplification, estimates of nucleated cell counts were derived. Data came from immunoSEQ multiplex PCR; TCRdb stores just in-frame clones and leaves some out. The V and J calls and clone size come from that table; D and trimming were worked out from the DNA. The profile shows 100,000 to 150,000 clones, 75% to 90% of them singletons. The Seattle patients, enrolled during active infection, were followed longitudinally.

Sequencing input: peripheral blood. The receptor's source is a man aged 60 to 69 with COVID-19, enrolled during active disease. J is TRBJ1-1 and V is TRBV19; 7 bases fit TRBD1. CDR3 region: CASSLPRDRSWNTEAFF. The CDR3 region has the DNA TGTGCCAGTAGTTTACCACGGGACAGATCGTGGAACACTGAAGCTTTCTTT.